This note documents a single T cell receptor (beta chain) sequence. This clone showed up just once. Its antigen remains undetermined. Base-call qualities are not available, and no considerably larger clone is one nucleotide away. The High Capacity cDNA Reverse Transcription Kit was used to reverse transcribe all of the isolated RNA, meaning that expressed TCRB transcripts were what got sequenced. Deep immunoSEQ sequencing was applied to naive, central memory and regulatory T cell samples, giving an average of about 3.8 million total reads per sample. After sorted cells were lysed in RLT buffer, RNA was extracted with DNase-treated RNeasy Micro or Mini kits, with the choice depending on cell number. Each cell subset was processed on its own to prevent cross-contamination, while patient and healthy donor samples were processed together. TCRB sequences were amplified from cDNA with the immunoSEQ multiplex PCR, producing 87-bp fragments spanning the CDR3 region. The amplicons were sequenced using the Illumina HiSeq platform. The authors' analysis ran thus. Synthetic template baselines were used to correct PCR bias computationally, reads within Hamming distance 2 were collapsed, and singletons that could not be merged were discarded. Reads were aligned against IMGT so that V, D and J genes, CDR3 length and insertions or deletions at six rearrangement sites could be assigned. Within each subset, clonotype counts were normalized to sorted cell number, after which true diversity and Gini coefficients were computed with the tcR R package. The overlap coefficient, calculated on TCRB nucleotide sequences, was used to measure repertoire sharing. As a proxy for the pre-selection repertoire, out-of-frame TCRB sequences from naive cells were analyzed. TCRdb holds this immuneACCESS table with in-frame rearrangements only. Some clones are missing; in checked studies, unresolved V genes explain under half, and the rest has no known cause. From that table come the V and J calls and clone size; the DNA was used to work out D and trimming. Within this sample are roughly 340,000 clones, with over 9.5% of them counted one time only. 0.01% of the sample is in the top ten clones.

These data come from a study of beta chain features in type 1 diabetes (dated by TCRdb to the late 2010s). For the wider study: Mean age, gender distribution, total cell number and subset yield did not differ between patients and healthy donors. A total of about 110 million sorted cells were examined across all samples, and the number of cells per subset was strongly correlated with RNA yield. In the study, recently diagnosed type 1 diabetes patients and matched healthy donors were compared on the TCRB repertoires of their sorted circulating CD4+ T cell subsets. Naive and central memory subsets were obtained from all 30 or so donors, but regulatory and stem cell-like memory subsets were isolated from only 8 patients and about eight healthy donors. Overall results and qualifications from the work: Patients with type 1 diabetes made fewer insertions and deleted more nucleotides at VDJ recombination sites, implying thymic rearrangement abnormalities. Because cDNA was sequenced instead of genomic DNA, activated cells with high expression could be over-represented, although the groups did not differ in activation or CD3 levels. Shorter templates might be favored by PCR, yet because patient and control samples were amplified and corrected together, any such skew would affect both groups equally. Because the HLA sub-analyses included only small numbers of individuals, any influence of HLA type on TCRB rearrangement was left unresolved. Naive, central memory and regulatory TCRB repertoires appeared to be more alike among patients than among healthy donors. A moderate but significant shortening of TCRB CDR3 length was observed in type 1 diabetes patients in all four CD4+ subsets.

Each donor gave one peripheral blood draw, averaging about 120 mL, which was collected into heparinised tubes. Naive, central memory, regulatory and stem cell-like memory CD4+ T cells were sorted on a BD FACSAria II using a panel including CD45RO, CCR7, CD25, CD127, CD95 and CD27. Every sorted population had a purity above 98%. PBMCs were isolated immediately by Lymphoprep density gradient centrifugation and stained directly without culture. So that batch effects would be minimized, each experiment stained and sorted samples in pairs, pairing one healthy donor with one patient. The CDR3 runs 16 amino acids, cysteine and phenylalanine included. Only CDR3 DNA remains: 48 bases, in frame from the first base. Looking up the germline V gene (reference sequence) yields CDR1 SGHNT and CDR2 YYREEE. Trimmed from V: 6 bases; trimmed from J: 1 base; junction bases lacking a gene match: 10.

The source of this sequence is a young woman with type 1 diabetes. The sample consisted of naive CD4+ T cells from blood. The cell subset or site label, as the study defines it: true naive CD4+ T cells. The V gene is TRBV5-4 and the J gene is TRBJ2-7; a stretch of 10 junction bases matches TRBD1. This receptor has the CDR3 CASTRGAGQGSYEQYF. The DNA sequence is as follows: TGTGCCAGCACCAGGGGTGCGGGACAGGGGTCCTACGAGCAGTACTTC.